One and the same sample provided the 19 T cell receptor beta chains below, sequenced in a study of shared clonotypes between healthy human individuals. Produced via immunoSEQ multiplex PCR; TCRdb's table is partial and in-frame only. Of fewer than 850,000 clones detected, about 90% appear once; the ten largest clones hold around a third. The sample consisted of memory CD8+ T cells from PBMCs. Specified subset: CD45RO+ cells pooled with CCR7-negative TemRA cells. These receptors originate from a young man in good health. Some clones in this sample may be carry-over from other donors' samples.

V usage is TRBV5-5 and J usage is TRBJ2-1; D is unclear. The CDR3 covers 16 residues. CDR1 is SGHKS and CDR2 is YYEKEE in the germline V gene (reference sequence). V lost 0 bases and J 10 bases, leaving 20 bases between the germline ends. This CDR3 reads CASSLESRVPPGEQFF. The CDR3 DNA reads as TGTGCCAGCAGCTTGGAGTCTAGAGTCCCTCCCGGCGAGCAGTTCTTC.

The genes are TRBV28 and TRBJ2-7; TRBD1 might be the D (7 bases). V lost 5 bases and J 4 bases, leaving 18 bases between the germline ends. Germline V gene lookup returns CDR1 MDHEN and CDR2 SYDVKM. This CDR3 is 15 amino acids long. The CDR3: CASSTPAEGAYEQYF. The CDR3 coding sequence is TGTGCCAGCAGTACCCCCGCGGAGGGGGCTTACGAGCAGTACTTC. The whole variable domain, remainder taken from reference TRBV28 and TRBJ2-7, is DVKVTQSSRYLVKRTGEKVFLECVQDMDHENMFWYRQDPGLGLRLIYFSYDVKMKEKGDIPEGYSVSREKKERFSLILESASTNQTSMYLCASSTPAEGAYEQYFGPGTRLTVT.

This chain joins TRBV27 and TRBJ2-3; 8 bases are shared with TRBD1. The CDR3 consists of 14 residues. In germline, CDR1 is MNHEY, CDR2 SMNVEV (reference sequence). After removal of 3 bases from V and 6 bases from J, the junction contained 5 bases not matched to a gene. CDR3 nucleotide sequence: TGTGCCAGCAGTTTTGACAGGGGACAGGATACGCAGTATTTT. Its protein product is CASSFDRGQDTQYF.

This chain links TRBV28 with TRBJ2-1, with D perhaps assigned TRBD1 or TRBD2 (5 bases each). Between the trimmed V and J ends, which lost 6 bases and 7 bases, there was a span of 16 bases. This CDR3 has 14 residues. Germline assignment: CDR1 MDHEN and CDR2 SYDVKM. The CDR3 sequence: CASSKTGDLNEQFF. The DNA of the CDR3 is TGTGCCAGCAGCAAAACTGGGGACCTAAATGAGCAGTTCTTC.

This rearrangement joins TRBV4-1 to TRBJ2-3, with 12 bases identical to TRBD2. The ends lost 2 bases at V and 0 bases at J; junction bases unmatched: 6. CDR1 and CDR2 (germline): MGHRA, YSYEKL. The CDR3 spans 18 residues. CDR3: CASSQTSGRTTSTDTQYF. CDR3 in DNA: TGCGCCAGCAGCCAAACTAGCGGGAGGACAACTAGCACAGATACGCAGTATTTT.

This chain joins TRBV2 and TRBJ2-7; 9 bases align to TRBD1. Per germline, CDR1 SNHLY and CDR2 FYNNEI. With V trimmed by 3 bases and J by 5 bases, 14 bases remained unmatched. CDR3 length equals 17 residues. For the CDR3, the DNA is TGTGCCAGCAGTGAGGAAGTGGGGGGACAGGGAATCAACGAGCAGTACTTC. This codes for CASSEEVGGQGINEQYF.

This chain links TRBV19 with TRBJ1-4; D is uncertain. The CDR3 consists of 14 residues. Per the germline V gene, CDR1 is LNHDA and CDR2 is SQIVND (reference sequence). Trimming pared 3 bases from V and 8 bases from J, leaving 13 bases between. The CDR3 loop reads CASSIFGIGEKLFF. The CDR3 coding sequence is TGTGCCAGTAGTATTTTCGGTATCGGCGAAAAACTGTTTTTT. The variable domain in full, with the rest retrieved from reference TRBV19 and TRBJ1-4, is DGGITQSPKYLFRKEGQNVTLSCEQNLNHDAMYWYRQDPGQGLRLIYYSQIVNDFQKGDIAEGYSVSREKKESFPLTVTSAQKNPTAFYLCASSIFGIGEKLFFGSGTQLSVL.

The chain carries TRBV13 and TRBJ2-7, with D uncertain. Trimming pared 5 bases from V and 2 bases from J, leaving 13 bases between. Germline V gene lookup returns CDR1 PRHDT and CDR2 FYEKMQ (reference sequence). The CDR3 covers 14 residues. CDR3 DNA: TGTGCCAGCAGCCCAGGCGTGGCAGCCTACGAGCAGTACTTC. It specifies CASSPGVAAYEQYF.

V gene TRBV18 combines with J gene TRBJ1-2; tentatively, D is TRBD1 (5 bases). The CDR3 extends over 15 amino acids. V lost 3 bases, J lost 5 bases, and 16 bases lay in between. CDR1 and CDR2 (germline): KGHSH, LQKENI. The CDR3 DNA is TGTGCCAGCTCACCGCAGGGAGAGGTTAATTATGGCTACACCTTC. Protein product: CASSPQGEVNYGYTF.

The rearrangement links TRBV5-1 to TRBJ1-2; D ambiguous. The CDR3 runs 12 residues. The germline gives CDR1 SGHRS, CDR2 YFSETQ. V lost 10 bases to trimming and J lost 4 bases, with 14 bases between them. CDR3 coding DNA: TGCGCCGATCCCGGGGAGGGCTATGGCTACACCTTC. The encoded protein is CADPGEGYGYTF. Full variable domain (rest looked up from reference TRBV5-1 and TRBJ1-2): KAGVTQTPRYLIKTRGQQVTLSCSPISGHRSVSWYQQTPGQGLQFLFEYFSETQRNKGNFPGRFSGRQFSNSRSEMNVSTLELGDSALYLCADPGEGYGYTFGSGTRLTVV.

V and J are TRBV2 and TRBJ2-5; 7 bases map to TRBD1. J was trimmed by 2 bases and V by 6 bases; bases with no gene match: 15. CDR3 length: 17 amino acids. Germline V lookup: CDR1 SNHLY, CDR2 FYNNEI. CDR3 sequence reads: CASRAGTAFLPQETQYF. CDR3 nucleotides: TGTGCCAGCAGAGCCGGGACAGCATTCCTCCCTCAAGAGACCCAGTACTTC.

The rearrangement uses TRBV5-1 and TRBJ2-7; possibly TRBD1 for D (5 bases). The V end lost 2 bases, the J end lost 6 bases, and 12 bases lay between the germline ends. Germline lookup yields CDR1 SGHRS and CDR2 YFSETQ. This CDR3 has 13 amino acids. CDR3 amino acids: CASSFSGNGEQYF. The DNA of the CDR3 is TGCGCCAGCAGCTTCTCAGGGAACGGCGAGCAGTACTTC. Based on the CDR3 plus reference TRBV5-1 and TRBJ2-7, the full variable domain is KAGVTQTPRYLIKTRGQQVTLSCSPISGHRSVSWYQQTPGQGLQFLFEYFSETQRNKGNFPGRFSGRQFSNSRSEMNVSTLELGDSALYLCASSFSGNGEQYFGPGTRLTVT.

This chain links TRBV25-1 with TRBJ2-5, with D tentatively TRBD1 or TRBD2 (5 bases each). This CDR3 spans 13 amino acids. Trimming took off 4 bases at V and 5 bases at J, with 11 bases between the two ends. Germline V gene lookup returns CDR1 MGHDK and CDR2 SYGVNS. The CDR3 protein is CASSGGSDETQYF. CDR3 DNA: TGTGCCAGCAGTGGGGGGAGTGATGAGACCCAGTACTTC.

Regarding this clone: Additional DNA sequences in this sample encode the identical CDR3. The chain employs TRBV25-1 and TRBJ1-1; maybe TRBD1 (5 bases). Germline V gene data show CDR1 as MGHDK and CDR2 as SYGVNS. This CDR3 comprises 14 residues. Trimming took off 2 bases at V and 3 bases at J, with 10 bases between the two ends. The CDR3 protein is CASSEQGRDTEAFF. CDR3 nucleotides: TGTGCCAGCAGTGAACAGGGAAGAGACACTGAAGCTTTCTTT.

This clone occurred a few times. The chain combines TRBV2 with TRBJ1-1, with 9 positions matching TRBD1. Trimming took 6 bases from V and 3 from J; bases not matched to a gene: 17. CDR3 length: 18 residues. CDR1 is SNHLY, CDR2 FYNNEI, per germline. The CDR3 region has the DNA TGTGCCAGCAGCGAACCCCGGGACAGGGAGGAAGTGTACACTGAAGCTTTCTTT. This translates into CASSEPRDREEVYTEAFF.

This clone showed up just once. The V and J genes are TRBV15 and TRBJ1-2; D gene uncertain. This CDR3 is 13 amino acids long. The germline V gene encodes CDR1 LNHNV and CDR2 YYDKDF (reference sequence). The ends were cut back, 1 base at V and 6 bases at J, with 9 bases in the middle. As DNA, the CDR3 is TGTGCCACCAGCAGAGTCGGGTCACATGGCTACACCTTC. Its protein product is CATSRVGSHGYTF.

The chain couples TRBV7-9 to TRBJ2-7, with D perhaps matching TRBD2 (6 bases). The germline V and J ends were trimmed by 4 bases and 3 bases, with 10 bases remaining between them. The CDR3 extends over 13 amino acids. CDR1 is SEHNR and CDR2 is FQNEAQ in the germline V gene (reference sequence). CDR3 nucleotide sequence: TGTGCCAGCAGCTCTGTGGAGGGCTACGAGCAGTACTTC. This gives the protein CASSSVEGYEQYF. The full variable domain, with the rest looked up from reference TRBV7-9 and TRBJ2-7, is DTGVSQNPRHKITKRGQNVTFRCDPISEHNRLYWYRQTLGQGPEFLTYFQNEAQLEKSRLLSDRFSAERPKGSFSTLEIQRTEQGDSAMYLCASSSVEGYEQYFGPGTRLTVT.

This rearrangement joins TRBV5-4 to TRBJ1-2; D is possibly TRBD1 (5 bases). Germline values: CDR1 SGHNT, CDR2 YYREEE (reference sequence). The V end lost 1 base, the J end lost 1 base, and 11 bases lay between the germline ends. CDR3 length: 15 residues. The CDR3 DNA is TGTGCCAGCAGCTTGAGGTCGGGGGTTAACTATGGCTACACCTTC. Protein product: CASSLRSGVNYGYTF.

As regards this clone: This CDR3 is also generated by other DNA sequences in the sample. The chain is built from TRBV5-6 and TRBJ2-7; TRBD1 might be the D (5 bases). V lost 0 bases to trimming and J lost 1 base, with 5 bases between them. The CDR3 contains 13 residues. Germline V gene data show CDR1 as SGHDT and CDR2 as YYEEEE. The CDR3 coding sequence is TGTGCCAGCAGCTTGGCAGGGTCCTACGAGCAGTACTTC. It yields the protein CASSLAGSYEQYF.